This TCR beta chain appears in the sequencing data of a study of blood T cell repertoires in COVID-19 (dated by TCRdb to the early 2020s). With respect to the entire study: Samples from collaborators originated in the United States, Italy and Spain and spanned both the acute and convalescent phases of COVID-19. The material from the prospective study consisted of cDNA or gDNA derived from T cells, B-cell-depleted T cells, or PBMCs. Subjects who had been exposed to COVID-19, were actively infected with it, or had recovered from it provided the deeply sampled blood TCRbeta repertoires that made up the dataset. A freely available public database, intended as a resource for researchers studying the immune response to SARS-CoV-2, is where the repertoires were released. The samples were drawn from the first 160 participants of the ongoing ImmuneRACE study and from 950 to 1,500 subjects provided by 6 global collaborators. Sample metadata almost always included a de-identified subject ID, COVID-19 status, age in years and sex. HLA class I and class II types, where available, came from metadata supplied by the sample provider rather than from assay-based typing. Overall study outcomes, separate from this receptor: Clinical and demographic metadata were provided uncurated, with the amount varying by source and participant.

Details on this clone: No antigen is known for it. No base quality information exists; no much larger clone differs at one position.

The collaborating institutions used their own protocols to collect whole blood in K2EDTA tubes. For TCRbeta analysis, collaborators shipped samples as frozen whole blood, isolated PBMCs, or DNA extracted from either of those sample types. Reading the germline V gene gives CDR1 SGHDT and CDR2 YYEEEE. V lost 1 base and J lost 7 bases, and the count of bases not matched to a germline gene is 11. Including the terminal cysteine and phenylalanine, the CDR3 comprises 17 residues. Just the 51-base CDR3 DNA is kept, in frame starting at base 1. TCRbeta CDR3 regions were amplified from genomic DNA using the immunoSEQ Assay, a bias-controlled multiplex PCR. The original pipeline was this. Within the assay, amplification of reference gene primers was used to estimate how many nucleated cells each sample contained. To quantify the absolute abundance of each unique TCRbeta CDR3 rearrangement, sequence reads were collapsed and filtered. For each sample, productive Simpson clonality was calculated as the square root of Simpson's diversity index across productive rearrangements. The clones in this table, taken by TCRdb from immuneACCESS, are in-frame only. Not every clone is retained; where verified, under half of the shortfall comes from an unresolved V gene, and the cause of the rest is unknown. For V, J and clone size, that table is used; D and trimming come from the DNA. A total of 150,000 to 170,000 clones appear in this sample, around 74% of them only once. 3.5% to 4.5% of the sample rests with the top ten.

The sequencing input was peripheral blood. The sequence links TRBV5-6 to TRBJ1-4; 9 bases in the middle match TRBD1. The sequence was collected from a woman aged 80 or older with acute or convalescent COVID-19. The DNA sequence reads TGTGCCAGCAGCTTGAGGACAGGGGTCCGTTCTTTTGAAAAACTGTTTTTT. Its translation reads: CASSLRTGVRSFEKLFF.